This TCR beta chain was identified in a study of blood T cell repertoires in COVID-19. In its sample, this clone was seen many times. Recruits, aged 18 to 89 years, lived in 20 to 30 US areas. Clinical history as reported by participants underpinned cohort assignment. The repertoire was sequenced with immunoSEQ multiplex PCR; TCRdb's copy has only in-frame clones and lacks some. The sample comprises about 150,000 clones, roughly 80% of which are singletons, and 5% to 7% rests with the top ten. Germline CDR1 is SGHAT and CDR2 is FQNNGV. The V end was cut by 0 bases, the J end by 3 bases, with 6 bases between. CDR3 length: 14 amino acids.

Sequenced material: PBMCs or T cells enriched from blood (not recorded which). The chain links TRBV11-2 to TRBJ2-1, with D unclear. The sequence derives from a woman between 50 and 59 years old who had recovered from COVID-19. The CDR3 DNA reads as TGTGCCAGCAGCTTAGATAGTGGCTACAATGAGCAGTTCTTC. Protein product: CASSLDSGYNEQFF.